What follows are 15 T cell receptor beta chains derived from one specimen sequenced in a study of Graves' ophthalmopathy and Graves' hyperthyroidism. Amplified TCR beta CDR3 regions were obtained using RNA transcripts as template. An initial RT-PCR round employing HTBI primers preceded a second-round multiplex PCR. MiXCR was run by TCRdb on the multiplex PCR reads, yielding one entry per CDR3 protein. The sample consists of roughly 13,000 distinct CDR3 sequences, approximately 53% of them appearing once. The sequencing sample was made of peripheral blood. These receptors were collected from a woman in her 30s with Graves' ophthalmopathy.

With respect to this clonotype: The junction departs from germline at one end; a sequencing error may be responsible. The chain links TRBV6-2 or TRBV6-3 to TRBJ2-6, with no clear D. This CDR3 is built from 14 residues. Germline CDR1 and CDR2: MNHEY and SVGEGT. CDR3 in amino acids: CGSSHSSGANVLTF. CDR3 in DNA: TGTGGCAGCAGTCACAGCTCTGGAGCCAACGTCCTGACTTTC.

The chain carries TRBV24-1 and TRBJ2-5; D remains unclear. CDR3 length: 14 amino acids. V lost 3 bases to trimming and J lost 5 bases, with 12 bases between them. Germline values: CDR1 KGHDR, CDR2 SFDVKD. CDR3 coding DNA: TGTGCCACCAGTGATGGCGGTGTCCGGGAGACCCAGTACTTC. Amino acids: CATSDGGVRETQYF.

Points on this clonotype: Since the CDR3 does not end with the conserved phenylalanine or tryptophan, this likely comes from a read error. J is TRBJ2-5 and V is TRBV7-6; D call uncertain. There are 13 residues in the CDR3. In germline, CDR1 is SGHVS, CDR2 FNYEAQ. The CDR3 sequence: CASRLEQQESQYI. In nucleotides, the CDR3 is TGTGCCAGCAGGTTAGAACAACAAGAGAGCCAGTACATC.

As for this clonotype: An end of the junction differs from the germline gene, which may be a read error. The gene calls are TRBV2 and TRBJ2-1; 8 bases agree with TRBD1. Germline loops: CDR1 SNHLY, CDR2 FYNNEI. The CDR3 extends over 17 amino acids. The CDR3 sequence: CASCAGTGLGSNKEQFF. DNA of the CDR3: TGTGCCAGCTGTGCGGGGACAGGTCTTGGGTCCAACAAAGAGCAGTTCTTC.

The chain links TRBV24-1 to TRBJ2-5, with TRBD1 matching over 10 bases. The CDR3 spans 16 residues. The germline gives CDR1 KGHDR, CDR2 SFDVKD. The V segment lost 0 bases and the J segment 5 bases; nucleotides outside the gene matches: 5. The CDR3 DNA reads TGTGCCACCAGTGATTTGGGGGGACAGGGGATGGAGACCCAGTACTTC. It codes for CATSDLGGQGMETQYF.

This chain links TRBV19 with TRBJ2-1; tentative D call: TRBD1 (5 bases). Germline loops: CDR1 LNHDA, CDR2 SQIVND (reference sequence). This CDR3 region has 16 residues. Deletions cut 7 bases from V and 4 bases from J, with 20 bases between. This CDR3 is CASKQEKGSWYNEQFF. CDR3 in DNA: TGTGCCAGTAAACAGGAGAAAGGGTCGTGGTACAATGAGCAGTTCTTC.

CDR3 nucleotides: TGTGCCAGCAGCTTTCTAAGGGGGGAAAGTCCGTACGAGCAGTACTTC. Protein product: CASSFLRGESPYEQYF. The V call is TRBV7-6, the J call TRBJ2-7, with D perhaps assigned TRBD1 or TRBD2 (6 bases each). Trimming removed 3 bases at V and 4 bases at J, with 19 bases between. The CDR3 is made up of 16 amino acids. Looked up from germline, CDR1 is SGHVS and CDR2 is FNYEAQ.

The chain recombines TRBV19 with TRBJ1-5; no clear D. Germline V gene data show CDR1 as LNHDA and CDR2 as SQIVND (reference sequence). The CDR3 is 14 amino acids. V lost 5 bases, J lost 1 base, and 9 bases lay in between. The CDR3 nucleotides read TGTGCCAGTAGTGATTCGGCGAGCAATCAGCCCCAGCATTTT. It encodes CASSDSASNQPQHF. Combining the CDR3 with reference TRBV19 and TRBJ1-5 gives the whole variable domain DGGITQSPKYLFRKEGQNVTLSCEQNLNHDAMYWYRQDPGQGLRLIYYSQIVNDFQKGDIAEGYSVSREKKESFPLTVTSAQKNPTAFYLCASSDSASNQPQHFGDGTRLSIL.

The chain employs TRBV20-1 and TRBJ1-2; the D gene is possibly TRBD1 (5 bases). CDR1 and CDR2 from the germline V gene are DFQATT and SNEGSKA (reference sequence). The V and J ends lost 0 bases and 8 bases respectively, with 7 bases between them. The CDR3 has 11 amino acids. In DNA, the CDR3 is TGCAGTGCTAGAGACAGGGTGGGCTACACCTTC. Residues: CSARDRVGYTF.

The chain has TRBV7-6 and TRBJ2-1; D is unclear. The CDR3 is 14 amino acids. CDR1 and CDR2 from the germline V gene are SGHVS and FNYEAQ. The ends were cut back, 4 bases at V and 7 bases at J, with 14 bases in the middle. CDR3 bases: TGTGCCAGCAGCTCCCGATTTGCAACTAATGAGCAGTTCTTC. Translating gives CASSSRFATNEQFF.

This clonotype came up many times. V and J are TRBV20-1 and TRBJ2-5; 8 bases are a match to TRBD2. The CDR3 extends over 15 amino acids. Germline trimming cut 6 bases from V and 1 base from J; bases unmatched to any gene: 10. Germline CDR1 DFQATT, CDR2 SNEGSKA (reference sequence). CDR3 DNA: TGCAGTGCCGCTTGGGCTAGCGGGCTCCAAGAGACCCAGTACTTC. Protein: CSAAWASGLQETQYF.

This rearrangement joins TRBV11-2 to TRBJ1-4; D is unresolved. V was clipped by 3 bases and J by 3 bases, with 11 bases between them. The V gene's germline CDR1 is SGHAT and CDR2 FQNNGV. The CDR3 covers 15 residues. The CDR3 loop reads CASSLFSASNEKLFF. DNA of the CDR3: TGTGCCAGCAGCTTGTTTTCCGCGTCTAATGAAAAACTGTTTTTT.

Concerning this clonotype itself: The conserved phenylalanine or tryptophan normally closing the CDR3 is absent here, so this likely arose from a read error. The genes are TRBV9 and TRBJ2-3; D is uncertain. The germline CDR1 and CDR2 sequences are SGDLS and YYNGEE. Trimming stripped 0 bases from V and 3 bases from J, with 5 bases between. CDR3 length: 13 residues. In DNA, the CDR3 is TGTGCCAGCAGCGTAGTAACGACAGATACGCAGTATTCT. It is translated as CASSVVTTDTQYS.

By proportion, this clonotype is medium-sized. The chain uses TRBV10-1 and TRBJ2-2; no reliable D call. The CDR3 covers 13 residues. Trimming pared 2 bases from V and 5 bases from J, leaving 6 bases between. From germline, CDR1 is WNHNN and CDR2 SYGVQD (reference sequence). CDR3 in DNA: TGCGCCAGCAGTGAGGTCGAAACCGGGGAGCTGTTTTTT. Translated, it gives CASSEVETGELFF.

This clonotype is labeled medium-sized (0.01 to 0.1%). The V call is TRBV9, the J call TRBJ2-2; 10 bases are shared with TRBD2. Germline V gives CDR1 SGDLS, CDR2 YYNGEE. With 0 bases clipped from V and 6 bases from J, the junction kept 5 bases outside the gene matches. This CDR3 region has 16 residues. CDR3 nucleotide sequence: TGTGCCAGCAGCGTAGCGGCTAGCGGGAGATCCGGGGAGCTGTTTTTT. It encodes CASSVAASGRSGELFF.